This is a list of T cell receptor beta chains from one sample in a study of T cells in localized non-small cell lung cancer. Sequencing used immunoSEQ multiplex PCR; TCRdb keeps in-frame clones, though not all of them. The sample lists under 50,000 clones; 86% were seen once. The sequenced sample was peripheral blood mononuclear cells, obtained before any cancer treatment. Receptors were obtained from a male donor older than 55 with stage II lung adenocarcinoma. Both conserved end residues are trimmed from each CDR3.

V gene: TRBV9; J gene: TRBJ2-5; CDR3 length: 13; CDR3 protein: ASSVALITGETQY
V gene: TRBV6-5; J gene: TRBJ2-1; CDR3 length: 11; CDR3 protein: ASRGDIRNEQF
V gene: TRBV18; J gene: TRBJ1-1; CDR3 length: 10; CDR3 protein: ASSPVDTEAF
V gene: TRBV6-6; J gene: TRBJ1-1; CDR3 length: 12; CDR3 protein: ASSAAGTQREAF
V gene: TRBV28; J gene: TRBJ1-2; CDR3 length: 12; CDR3 protein: ASTHPGQGIGYT
V gene: TRBV15; J gene: TRBJ2-5; CDR3 length: 14; CDR3 protein: ATSRGGAGTQETQY
V gene: TRBV7-2; J gene: TRBJ2-7; CDR3 length: 11; CDR3 protein: ASSLAHGYEQY
V gene: TRBV6-5; J gene: TRBJ2-7; CDR3 length: 13; CDR3 protein: ATQGGGLSSYEQY
V gene: TRBV30; J gene: TRBJ2-2; CDR3 length: 14; CDR3 protein: AWSPTGQGITGELF
V gene: TRBV6-6; J gene: TRBJ1-2; CDR3 length: 11; CDR3 protein: ASTPPGDYGYT
V gene: TRBV27; J gene: TRBJ2-2; CDR3 length: 11; CDR3 protein: ASEGGITGELF
V gene: TRBV19; J gene: TRBJ2-7; CDR3 length: 12; CDR3 protein: ASTPTGRPYEQY
V gene: TRBV6-6; J gene: TRBJ1-4; CDR3 length: 14; CDR3 protein: ASSYSIQLENEKLF
V gene: TRBV12-1; J gene: TRBJ2-7; CDR3 length: 14; CDR3 protein: ASSFARASGVYEQY
V gene: TRBV29-1; J gene: TRBJ1-5; CDR3 length: 11; CDR3 protein: SASPGGNQPQH
V gene: TRBV7-9; J gene: TRBJ2-3; CDR3 length: 10; CDR3 protein: ASSSSRNTQY
V gene: TRBV27; J gene: TRBJ2-7; CDR3 length: 11; CDR3 protein: ASSLARGYEQY